This TCR beta chain was sequenced in a study of chemoradiotherapy in HPV16-positive cancers. Germline V lookup: CDR1 LGHNA, CDR2 YSLEER. V was trimmed by 4 bases and J by 0 bases, leaving 13 bases between them. This CDR3 comprises 15 residues. Sequencing used immunoSEQ multiplex PCR; TCRdb keeps in-frame clones, though not all of them. In the table there are approximately 58,000 clones, 90% of which are singletons. This rearrangement joins TRBV4-3 to TRBJ2-7, with D perhaps matching TRBD1 or TRBD2 (6 bases each). This specimen was blood, taken from a patient who underwent chemoradiotherapy. The receptor was derived from a human donor with HPV-associated anogenital cancer. CDR3 loop: CASSRGGTNSYEQYF. The CDR3 coding sequence is TGCGCCAGCAGCCGGGGCGGGACAAACTCCTACGAGCAGTACTTC.